The source of this T cell receptor beta chain is a study of beta chain features in type 1 diabetes (dated by TCRdb to the late 2010s). With regard to the full study: Mean age, gender distribution, total cell number and subset yield were not different between patients and healthy donors. The study compared TCRB repertoires of sorted circulating CD4+ T cell subsets between recently diagnosed type 1 diabetes patients and matched healthy donors. Regulatory and stem cell-like memory subsets were obtained from only 8 patients and roughly 8 healthy donors, while naive and central memory subsets were obtained from all 28 donors. Across all samples, 90 million to 130 million sorted cells were examined, and cell number per subset correlated strongly with RNA yield.

Including cysteine and valine, the CDR3 has 16 amino acids. Left in the record is the CDR3 DNA by itself, 48 bases read in frame from the first base. For CDR1 and CDR2, the germline V gene lists SGHNT and YENEEA. Ends trimmed: V by 5 bases, J by 0 bases; bases unmatched to a gene: 10. The entire amount of isolated RNA was reverse transcribed using the High Capacity cDNA Reverse Transcription Kit, so the sequenced TCRB transcripts were expressed ones. Deep immunoSEQ sequencing was performed on naive, central memory and regulatory T cell samples, with an average of roughly 3.5 million total reads per sample. After sorted cells were lysed in RLT buffer, RNA was extracted with DNase-treated RNeasy Micro or Mini kits, with the choice depending on cell number. To prevent cross-contamination, each cell subset was processed individually, whereas patient and healthy donor samples were processed jointly. TCRB sequences were amplified from cDNA with the immunoSEQ multiplex PCR, producing 87-bp fragments spanning the CDR3 region. Sequencing of the amplicons was done on the Illumina HiSeq platform. Under the source paper's analysis protocol: Synthetic template baselines were used to correct PCR bias computationally, reads within Hamming distance 2 were collapsed, and singletons that could not be merged were discarded. Reads were aligned against IMGT so that V, D and J genes, CDR3 length and insertions or deletions at six rearrangement sites could be assigned. Within each subset, clonotype counts were normalized to sorted cell number, and only after that were true diversity and Gini coefficients computed with the tcR R package. The overlap coefficient, calculated on TCRB nucleotide sequences, was used to measure repertoire sharing. TCRdb re-hosts the immuneACCESS table, in-frame sequences only. Its copies lack some clones; in the studies checked, an unresolved V gene accounts for under half of them, and the cause for the rest is not known. The DNA gave D and trimming, while V, J and clone size come from that table. The table for this sample lists under 400,000 clones; 14% of them were counted only once. 6.7% of the sample goes to the ten largest clones.

Study-level results and caveats: Patients with type 1 diabetes made fewer insertions and deleted more nucleotides at VDJ recombination sites, implying thymic rearrangement abnormalities. In all four CD4+ subsets, TCRB CDR3 length was moderately but significantly shorter in type 1 diabetes patients. Because the HLA sub-analyses included only small numbers of individuals, any influence of HLA type on TCRB rearrangement was left unresolved. Sequencing cDNA rather than genomic DNA could over-represent highly expressing activated cells, although activation and CD3 levels did not differ between groups. Shorter templates might have been favored by PCR, but patient and control samples were amplified and corrected together, so both groups would have been affected equally by any skew. Naive, central memory and regulatory TCRB repertoires appeared more similar among patients than among healthy donors.

This clone was seen a handful of times. It has no known antigen specificity. No per-base quality is available; no much larger clone lies one base away. Each donor gave one peripheral blood draw, approximately 0.11 L on average, collected into heparinised tubes. Using a panel that included CD45RO, CCR7, CD25, CD127, CD95 and CD27, naive, central memory, regulatory and stem cell-like memory CD4+ T cells were sorted on a BD FACSAria II. Purity was above 95% for every sorted population. PBMCs were separated immediately by Lymphoprep density gradient centrifugation and were stained directly, without being cultured. Samples were stained and sorted in pairs, with one healthy donor and one patient per experiment, so that batch effects were minimized.

The sequencing input was central memory CD4+ T cells from blood. The rearrangement combines TRBV11-3 with TRBJ2-7, and TRBD2 matches 7 of the central bases. The receptor's source is a man aged 25-45 years in good health. The CDR3 has the sequence CASSTRVAGYSYEQYV. In nucleotides, the sequence is TGTGCCAGCAGCACCCGAGTAGCGGGCTACTCCTACGAGCAGTACGTC.